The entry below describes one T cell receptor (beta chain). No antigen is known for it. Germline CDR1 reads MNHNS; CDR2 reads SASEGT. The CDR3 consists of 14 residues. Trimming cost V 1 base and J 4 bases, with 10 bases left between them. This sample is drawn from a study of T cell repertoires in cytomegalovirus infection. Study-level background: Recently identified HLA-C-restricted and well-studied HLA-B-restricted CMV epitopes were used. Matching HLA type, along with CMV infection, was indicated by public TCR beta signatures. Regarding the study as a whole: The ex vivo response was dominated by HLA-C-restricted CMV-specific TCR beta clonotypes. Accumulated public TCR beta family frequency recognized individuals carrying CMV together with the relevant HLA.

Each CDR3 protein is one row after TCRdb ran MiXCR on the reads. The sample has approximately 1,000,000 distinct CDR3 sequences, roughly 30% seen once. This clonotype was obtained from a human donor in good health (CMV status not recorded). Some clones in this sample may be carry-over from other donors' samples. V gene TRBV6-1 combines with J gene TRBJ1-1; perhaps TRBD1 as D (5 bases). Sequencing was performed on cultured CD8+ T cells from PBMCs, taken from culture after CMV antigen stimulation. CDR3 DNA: TGTGCCAGCAGTGAAGTTTGGGACGGCACTGAAGCTTTCTTT. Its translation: CASSEVWDGTEAFF.